This T cell receptor (beta chain) comes out of a study of blood T cells in healthy people across ages. CDR3 size: 14 residues. Germline V CDR1 and CDR2: KGHSH, LQKENI. Trimming took off 1 base at V and 4 bases at J, with 10 bases between the two ends. A sample-barcoded 5' primer and a J-beta primer mix were used in a second PCR of about 7 to 11 cycles. TCRdb called the 5' RACE reads again in MiXCR, with one record for every CDR3 protein. Among more than 900,000 distinct CDR3 sequences listed, around 29% were seen once. The same data also contributed to another study, on T cells of mothers and their children. That study reports: Whether pairs are related or unrelated, thymic selection shapes their TCR recombination output in much the same way. The authors identified no persistent microchimeric T cell clones.

The specimen was blood. The TCR sequence derives from a woman aged 40-49 years in good health. The chain carries TRBV18 and TRBJ1-1, with a possible D match to TRBD1 (5 bases). This chain's CDR3 is CASSPLVGTTEAFF. The CDR3 DNA reads as TGTGCCAGCTCACCACTTGTGGGGACCACTGAAGCTTTCTTT.